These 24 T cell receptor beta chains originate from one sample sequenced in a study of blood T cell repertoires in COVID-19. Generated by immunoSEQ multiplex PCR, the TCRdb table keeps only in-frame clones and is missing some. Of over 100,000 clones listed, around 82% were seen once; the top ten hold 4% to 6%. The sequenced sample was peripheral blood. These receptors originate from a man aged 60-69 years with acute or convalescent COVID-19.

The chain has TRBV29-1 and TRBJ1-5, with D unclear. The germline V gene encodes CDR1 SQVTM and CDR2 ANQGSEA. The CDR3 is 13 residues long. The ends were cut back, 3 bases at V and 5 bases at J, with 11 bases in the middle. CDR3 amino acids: CSVEEQPDQPQHF. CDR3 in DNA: TGCAGCGTTGAGGAGCAGCCCGATCAGCCCCAGCATTTT.

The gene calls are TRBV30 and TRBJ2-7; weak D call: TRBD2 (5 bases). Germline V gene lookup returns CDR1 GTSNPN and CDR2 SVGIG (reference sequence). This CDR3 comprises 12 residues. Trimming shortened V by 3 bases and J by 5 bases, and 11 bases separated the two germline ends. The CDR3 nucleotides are TGTGCCTGGAGATTGGACGGGGACGAGCAGTACTTC. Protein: CAWRLDGDEQYF.

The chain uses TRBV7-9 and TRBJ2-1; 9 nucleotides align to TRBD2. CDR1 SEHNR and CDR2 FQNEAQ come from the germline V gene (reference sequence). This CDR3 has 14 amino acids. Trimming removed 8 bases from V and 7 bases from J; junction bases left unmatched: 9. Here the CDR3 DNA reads TGTGCCAGCTCCAAGGGACTAGCCCTTAATGAGCAGTTCTTC. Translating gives CASSKGLALNEQFF.

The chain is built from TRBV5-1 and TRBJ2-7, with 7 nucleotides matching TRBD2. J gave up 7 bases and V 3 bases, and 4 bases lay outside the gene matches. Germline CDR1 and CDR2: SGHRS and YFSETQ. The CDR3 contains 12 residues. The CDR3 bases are TGCGCCAGCAGCTGGGACTACTTAGAGCAGTACTTC. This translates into CASSWDYLEQYF. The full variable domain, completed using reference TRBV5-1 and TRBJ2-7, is KAGVTQTPRYLIKTRGQQVTLSCSPISGHRSVSWYQQTPGQGLQFLFEYFSETQRNKGNFPGRFSGRQFSNSRSEMNVSTLELGDSALYLCASSWDYLEQYFGPGTRLTVT.

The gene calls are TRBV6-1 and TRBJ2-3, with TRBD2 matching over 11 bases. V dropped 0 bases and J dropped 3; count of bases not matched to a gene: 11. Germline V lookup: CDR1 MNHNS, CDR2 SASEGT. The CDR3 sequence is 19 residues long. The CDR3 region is CASSEAEVLAGGPTDTQYF. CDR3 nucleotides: TGTGCCAGCAGTGAAGCGGAAGTCCTAGCGGGAGGACCGACAGATACGCAGTATTTT.

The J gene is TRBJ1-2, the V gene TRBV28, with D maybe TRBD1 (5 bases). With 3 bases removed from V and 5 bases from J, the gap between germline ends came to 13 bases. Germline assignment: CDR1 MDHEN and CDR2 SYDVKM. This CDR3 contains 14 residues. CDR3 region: CASSLRGTGYGYTF. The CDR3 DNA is TGTGCCAGCAGTTTGCGCGGGACGGGGTATGGCTACACCTTC.

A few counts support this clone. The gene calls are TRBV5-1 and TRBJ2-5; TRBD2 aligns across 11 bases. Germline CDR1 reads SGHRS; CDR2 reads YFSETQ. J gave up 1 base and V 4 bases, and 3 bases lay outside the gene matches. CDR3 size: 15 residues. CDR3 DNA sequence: TGCGCCAGCAGCGTTGGACTAGCGGGCCAAGAGACCCAGTACTTC. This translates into CASSVGLAGQETQYF.

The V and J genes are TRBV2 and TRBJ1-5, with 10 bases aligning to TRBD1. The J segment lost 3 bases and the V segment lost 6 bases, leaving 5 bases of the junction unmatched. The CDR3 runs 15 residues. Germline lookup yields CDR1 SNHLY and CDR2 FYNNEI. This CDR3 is CASRTGTGVNQPQHF. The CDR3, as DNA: TGTGCCAGCAGGACCGGGACAGGGGTCAATCAGCCCCAGCATTTT.

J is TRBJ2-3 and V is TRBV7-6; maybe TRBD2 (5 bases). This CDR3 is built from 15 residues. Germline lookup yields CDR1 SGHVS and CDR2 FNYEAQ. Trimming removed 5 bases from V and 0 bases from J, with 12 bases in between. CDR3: CASSPSGASTDTQYF. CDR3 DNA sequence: TGTGCCAGCAGCCCGAGCGGAGCTAGCACAGATACGCAGTATTTT.

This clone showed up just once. The CDR3 loop reads CASSSSPGQAYGYTF. Here the CDR3 DNA reads TGTGCCAGCAGCTCAAGTCCGGGACAGGCCTATGGCTACACCTTC. V and J are TRBV7-8 and TRBJ1-2, with 8 bases matching TRBD1. The V gene's germline CDR1 is SGHVS and CDR2 FQNEAQ. J gave up 4 bases and V 4 bases, and 8 bases lay outside the gene matches. This CDR3 is built from 15 residues.

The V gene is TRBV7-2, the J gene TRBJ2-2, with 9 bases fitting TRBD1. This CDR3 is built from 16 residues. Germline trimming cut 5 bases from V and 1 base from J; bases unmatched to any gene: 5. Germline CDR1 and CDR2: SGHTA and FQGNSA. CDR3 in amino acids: CASSRRDRVNTGELFF. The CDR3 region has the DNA TGTGCCAGCAGCCGCCGGGACAGGGTGAACACCGGGGAGCTGTTTTTT. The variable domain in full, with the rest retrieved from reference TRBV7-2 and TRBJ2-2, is GAGVSQSPSNKVTEKGKDVELRCDPISGHTALYWYRQSLGQGLEFLIYFQGNSAPDKSGLPSDRFSAERTGGSVSTLTIQRTQQEDSAVYLCASSRRDRVNTGELFFGEGSRLTVL.

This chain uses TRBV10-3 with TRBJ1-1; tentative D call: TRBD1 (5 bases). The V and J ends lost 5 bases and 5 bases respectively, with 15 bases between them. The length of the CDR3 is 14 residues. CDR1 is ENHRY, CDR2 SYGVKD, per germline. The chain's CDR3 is CAISKSGVETEAFF. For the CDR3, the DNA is TGTGCCATCAGTAAATCGGGGGTGGAGACTGAAGCTTTCTTT.

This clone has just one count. CDR3 region: CASSEDGTGYDEQFF. The CDR3 DNA sequence: TGCGCCAGCAGTGAAGACGGGACAGGGTACGATGAGCAGTTCTTC. V is TRBV10-2 and J is TRBJ2-1; 9 bases align to TRBD1. This CDR3 is 15 amino acids long. Germline V CDR1 and CDR2: WSHSY, SAAADI. J was trimmed by 8 bases and V by 3 bases; bases with no gene match: 8.

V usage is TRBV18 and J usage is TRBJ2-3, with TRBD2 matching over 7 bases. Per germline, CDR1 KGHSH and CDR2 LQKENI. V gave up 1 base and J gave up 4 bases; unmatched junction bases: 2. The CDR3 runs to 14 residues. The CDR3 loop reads CASSPRGSPDTQYF. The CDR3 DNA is TGTGCCAGCTCACCACGCGGGAGCCCAGATACGCAGTATTTT. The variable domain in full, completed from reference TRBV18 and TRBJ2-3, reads NAGVMQNPRHLVRRRGQEARLRCSPMKGHSHVYWYRQLPEEGLKFMVYLQKENIIDESGMPKERFSAEFPKEGPSILRIQQVVRGDSAAYFCASSPRGSPDTQYFGPGTRLTVL.

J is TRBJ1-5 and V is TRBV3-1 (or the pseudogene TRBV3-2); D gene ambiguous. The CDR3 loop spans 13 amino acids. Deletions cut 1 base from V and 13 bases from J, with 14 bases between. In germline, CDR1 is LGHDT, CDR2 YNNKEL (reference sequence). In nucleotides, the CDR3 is TGTGCCAGCAGCCAAGGGATTACTCGAGCGCAGCATTTT. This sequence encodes CASSQGITRAQHF.

The chain's CDR3 is CAFKGATQETQYF. CDR3 in DNA: TGCGCCTTTAAAGGGGCTACCCAAGAGACCCAGTACTTC. J is TRBJ2-5 and V is TRBV10-1, with D possibly being TRBD1 (5 bases). This CDR3 contains 13 residues. Germline V gives CDR1 WNHNN, CDR2 SYGVQD (reference sequence). V dropped 11 bases and J dropped 1 base, with 14 bases sitting between them.

CDR3 in amino acids: CASSQDRGGLSTDTQYF. The CDR3 DNA reads as TGTGCCAGCAGCCAAGATCGCGGGGGACTCAGCACAGATACGCAGTATTTT. The V and J genes are TRBV3-1 (or the pseudogene TRBV3-2) and TRBJ2-3, with 7 positions matching TRBD2. Germline CDR1 and CDR2: LGHDT and YNNKEL (reference sequence). This CDR3 is built from 17 residues. Trimming cost V 0 bases and J 0 bases; bases outside gene matches: 6.

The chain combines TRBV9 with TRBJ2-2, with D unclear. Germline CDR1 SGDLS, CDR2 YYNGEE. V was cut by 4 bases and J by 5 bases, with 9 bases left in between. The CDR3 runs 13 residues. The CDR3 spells CASSPSSTGELFF. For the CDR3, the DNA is TGTGCCAGCAGCCCTTCCAGTACCGGGGAGCTGTTTTTT.

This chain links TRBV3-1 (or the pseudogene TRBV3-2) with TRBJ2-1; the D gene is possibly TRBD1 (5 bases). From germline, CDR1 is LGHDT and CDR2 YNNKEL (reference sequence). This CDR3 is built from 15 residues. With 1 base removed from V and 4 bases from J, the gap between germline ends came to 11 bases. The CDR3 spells CASSQGGARYNEQFF. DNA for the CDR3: TGTGCCAGCAGCCAAGGTGGGGCCAGGTACAATGAGCAGTTCTTC.

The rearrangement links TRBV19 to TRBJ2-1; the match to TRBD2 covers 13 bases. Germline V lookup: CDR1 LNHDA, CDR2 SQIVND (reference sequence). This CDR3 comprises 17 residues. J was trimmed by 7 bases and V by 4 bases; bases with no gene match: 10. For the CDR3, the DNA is TGTGCCAGTAGTAGTGGGACTAGCGGGGACTTAAGGAATGAGCAGTTCTTC. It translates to CASSSGTSGDLRNEQFF.

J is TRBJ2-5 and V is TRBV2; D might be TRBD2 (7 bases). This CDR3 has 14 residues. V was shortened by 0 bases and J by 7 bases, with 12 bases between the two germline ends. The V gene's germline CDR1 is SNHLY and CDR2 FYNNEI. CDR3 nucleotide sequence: TGTGCCAGCAGTGAAGCGGGGGGGCCAATGACCCAGTACTTC. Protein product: CASSEAGGPMTQYF. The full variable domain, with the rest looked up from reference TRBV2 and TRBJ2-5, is EPEVTQTPSHQVTQMGQEVILRCVPISNHLYFYWYRQILGQKVEFLVSFYNNEISEKSEIFDDQFSVERPDGSNFTLKIRSTKLEDSAMYFCASSEAGGPMTQYFGPGTRLLVL.

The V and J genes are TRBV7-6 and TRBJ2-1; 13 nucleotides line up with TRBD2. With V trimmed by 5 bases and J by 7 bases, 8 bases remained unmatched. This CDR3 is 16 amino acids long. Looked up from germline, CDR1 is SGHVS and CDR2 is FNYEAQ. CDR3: CASSRGLAGVGNEQFF. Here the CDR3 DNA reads TGTGCCAGCAGCAGAGGACTAGCGGGAGTAGGGAATGAGCAGTTCTTC. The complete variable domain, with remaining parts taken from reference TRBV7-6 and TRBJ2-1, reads GAGVSQSPRYKVTKRGQDVALRCDPISGHVSLYWYRQALGQGPEFLTYFNYEAQQDKSGLPNDRFSAERPEGSISTLTIQRTEQRDSAMYRCASSRGLAGVGNEQFFGPGTRLTVL.

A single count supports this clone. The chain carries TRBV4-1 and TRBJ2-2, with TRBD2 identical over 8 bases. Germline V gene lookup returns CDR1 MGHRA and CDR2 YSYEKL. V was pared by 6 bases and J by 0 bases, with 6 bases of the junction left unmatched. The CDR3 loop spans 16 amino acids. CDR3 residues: CASRGAGGSNTGELFF. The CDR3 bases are TGCGCCAGCAGAGGCGCGGGGGGCTCGAACACCGGGGAGCTGTTTTTT.

CDR3 sequence: CASSVDGRRTGELFF. DNA of the CDR3: TGTGCCAGCAGCGTAGATGGCAGGAGGACCGGGGAGCTGTTTTTT. V is TRBV9 and J is TRBJ2-2; TRBD2 is a possible D gene (5 bases). V was clipped by 0 bases and J by 5 bases, with 11 bases between them. The CDR3 spans 15 residues. Germline loops: CDR1 SGDLS, CDR2 YYNGEE.